Below are 13 T cell receptor beta chains sequenced from a single sample in a study of blood T cell repertoires in COVID-19. Using immunoSEQ multiplex PCR, the repertoire was profiled, and TCRdb retains in-frame clones only, with some absent. Altogether around 250,000 clones are present, 86% being singletons, with the ten largest covering approximately 13%. Input material: peripheral blood. These receptors all stem from an elderly man with acute or convalescent COVID-19.

This clone came up a few times. V and J are TRBV6-6 and TRBJ1-2, with D uncertain. Germline V gene lookup returns CDR1 MNHNY and CDR2 SVGAGI (reference sequence). The V end lost 5 bases, the J end lost 3 bases, and 16 bases lay between the germline ends. There are 15 residues in the CDR3. The CDR3 region has the DNA TGTGCCAGCAGTCGCCCCACCCGGTCGGACTATGGCTACACCTTC. It translates to CASSRPTRSDYGYTF.

The rearrangement joins TRBV6-6 to TRBJ2-5; TRBD2 matches 10 bases. V lost 5 bases to trimming and J lost 7 bases; unmatched junction nucleotides: 13. CDR1 MNHNY and CDR2 SVGAGI come from the germline V gene (reference sequence). The CDR3 is 16 amino acids. Here the CDR3 DNA reads TGTGCCAGCAGTCGACTAGCGGGTAATAAGCCTTGGACCCAGTACTTC. It translates to CASSRLAGNKPWTQYF.

This clone was observed a few times. V gene TRBV11-3 combines with J gene TRBJ1-1; D not resolved. CDR3 length: 13 amino acids. V dropped 1 base and J dropped 1 base, with 4 bases sitting between them. Germline CDR1 and CDR2: SGHNT and YENEEA. The CDR3 reads CASSLVGNTEAFF. DNA for the CDR3: TGTGCCAGCAGCTTAGTCGGGAACACTGAAGCTTTCTTT.

This chain joins TRBV5-4 and TRBJ2-3; 14 positions match TRBD2. Per germline, CDR1 SGHNT and CDR2 YYREEE (reference sequence). With V trimmed by 4 bases and J by 5 bases, 9 bases remained unmatched. There are 17 residues in the CDR3. CDR3 DNA sequence: TGTGCCAGCAGCCAAGGAGGACTAGCGGGAGGAGGAGATACGCAGTATTTT. Protein product: CASSQGGLAGGGDTQYF.

J is TRBJ2-1 and V is TRBV21-1; the DNA was not used to check the table's D call, TRBD2. TRBV21-1 corresponds to a pseudogene. The CDR3 totals 16 residues. CDR3 nucleotide sequence: TGTGCCAGCAGCAAAAATCCTGGCGGGACCTTTAATCCCCAGTTCTTC. Its translation: CASSKNPGGTFNPQFF.

V usage is TRBV5-5 and J usage is TRBJ1-3, with unresolved D. The CDR3 has 15 amino acids. Trimming removed 0 bases at V and 0 bases at J, with 7 bases between. The V gene's germline CDR1 is SGHKS and CDR2 YYEKEE (reference sequence). The CDR3, as DNA: TGTGCCAGCAGCTTGGGGGCGAGCTCTGGAAACACCATATATTTT. Its translation is CASSLGASSGNTIYF. Drawing the rest from reference TRBV5-5 and TRBJ1-3, the complete variable domain is DAGVTQSPTHLIKTRGQQVTLRCSPISGHKSVSWYQQVLGQGPQFIFQYYEKEERGRGNFPDRFSARQFPNYSSELNVNALLLGDSALYLCASSLGASSGNTIYFGEGSWLTVV.

This clone was seen once. The chain links TRBV21-1 to TRBJ2-7; TRBD1, the D gene given by the table, was not confirmed from the DNA. TRBV21-1 is given as a pseudogene. The CDR3 totals 16 residues. The CDR3 coding sequence is TGTGCCAGCAGCAATTACGGGACAGGAGTTTCCTACGAGCAGTACTTC. This codes for CASSNYGTGVSYEQYF.

The chain couples TRBV24-1 to TRBJ2-1; 14 bases agree with TRBD2. There are 20 residues in the CDR3. V was clipped by 5 bases and J by 2 bases; unmatched bases: 13. Germline V lookup: CDR1 KGHDR, CDR2 SFDVKD. CDR3: CATSARLGTSGRRAYNEQFF. The CDR3 DNA is TGTGCCACCAGTGCCCGGCTAGGGACTAGCGGGAGAAGGGCCTACAATGAGCAGTTCTTC.

The chain couples TRBV19 to TRBJ2-1, with D possibly TRBD2 on 5 matching bases. V shed 7 bases and J shed 1 base, with 17 bases lying between them. The germline CDR1 and CDR2 sequences are LNHDA and SQIVND (reference sequence). This CDR3 comprises 16 residues. CDR3 in DNA: TGTGCCAGTACCCTAGTGGGCGGGCCTTCCTACAATGAGCAGTTCTTC. The encoded protein is CASTLVGGPSYNEQFF.

The chain employs TRBV9 and TRBJ2-3, with 7 positions matching TRBD2. CDR3 length: 16 amino acids. The germline CDR1 and CDR2 sequences are SGDLS and YYNGEE. V shed 4 bases, J shed 10 bases, and the junction held 18 bases outside the gene matches. The DNA for the CDR3 is TGTGCCAGCAGCCAGAACCCTTATAGCGGGTGGGACTCGCAGTATTTT. Translation gives CASSQNPYSGWDSQYF. The full variable domain, with the rest looked up from reference TRBV9 and TRBJ2-3, is DSGVTQTPKHLITATGQRVTLRCSPRSGDLSVYWYQQSLDQGLQFLIQYYNGEERAKGNILERFSAQQFPDLHSELNLSSLELGDSALYFCASSQNPYSGWDSQYFGPGTRLTVL.

V gene TRBV5-1 combines with J gene TRBJ2-5; no clear D. The CDR3 extends over 13 amino acids. V was shortened by 2 bases and J by 4 bases, with 9 bases between the two germline ends. CDR1 is SGHRS and CDR2 is YFSETQ in the germline V gene. CDR3 residues: CASSLSLLETQYF. The CDR3 DNA is TGCGCCAGCAGCTTAAGTCTACTAGAGACCCAGTACTTC.

The V call is TRBV7-6, the J call TRBJ2-3, with a tentative D call TRBD1 (5 bases). The V gene lost 1 base and the J gene lost 9 bases, with 14 bases spanning the gap. The CDR3 has 14 residues. CDR1 and CDR2 from the germline V gene are SGHVS and FNYEAQ. CDR3 loop: CASSLDPRASTQYF. As DNA, the CDR3 is TGTGCCAGCAGCTTAGACCCCAGGGCGAGCACGCAGTATTTT.

The J gene is TRBJ1-2, the V gene TRBV28; D unresolved. Germline lookup yields CDR1 MDHEN and CDR2 SYDVKM. The CDR3 extends over 12 amino acids. V dropped 11 bases and J dropped 4 bases, with 14 bases sitting between them. The CDR3 loop reads CACEVETYGYTF. The CDR3 region has the DNA TGTGCCTGCGAAGTGGAGACCTATGGCTACACCTTC.